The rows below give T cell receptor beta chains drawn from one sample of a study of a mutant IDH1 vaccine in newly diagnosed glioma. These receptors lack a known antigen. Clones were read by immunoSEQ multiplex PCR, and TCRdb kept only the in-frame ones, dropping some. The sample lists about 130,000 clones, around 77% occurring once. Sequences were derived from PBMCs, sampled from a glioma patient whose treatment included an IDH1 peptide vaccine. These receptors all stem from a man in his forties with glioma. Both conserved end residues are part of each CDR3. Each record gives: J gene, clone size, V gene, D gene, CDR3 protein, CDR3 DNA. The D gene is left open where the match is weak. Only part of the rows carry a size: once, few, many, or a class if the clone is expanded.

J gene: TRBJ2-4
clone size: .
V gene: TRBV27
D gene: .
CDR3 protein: CASSPSYHTRVDKNIQYF
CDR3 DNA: TGTGCCAGCAGCCCGTCATATCACACGAGGGTTGACAAAAACATTCAGTACTTC

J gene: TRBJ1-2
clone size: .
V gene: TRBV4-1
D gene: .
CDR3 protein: CASSQDLQGGGYGYTF
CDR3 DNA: TGCGCCAGCAGCCAAGATCTCCAGGGAGGAGGCTATGGCTACACCTTC

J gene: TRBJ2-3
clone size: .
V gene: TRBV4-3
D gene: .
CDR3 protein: CASSQGGGVGTDTQYF
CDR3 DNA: TGCGCCAGCAGCCAAGGGGGCGGGGTCGGCACAGATACGCAGTATTTT

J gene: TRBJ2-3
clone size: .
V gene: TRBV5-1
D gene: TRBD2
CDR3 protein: CASRGGAGGPSDTQYF
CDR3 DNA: TGCGCCAGCAGGGGCGGCGCGGGGGGGCCTTCAGATACGCAGTATTTT

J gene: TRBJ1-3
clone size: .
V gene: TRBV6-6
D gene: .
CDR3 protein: CASSSNGNTIYF
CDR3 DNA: TGTGCCAGCAGTTCTAATGGAAACACCATATATTTT

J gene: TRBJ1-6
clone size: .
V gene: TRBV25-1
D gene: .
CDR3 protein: CASTPGSYSPLHF
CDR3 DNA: TGTGCCAGCACTCCCGGTAGCTATTCACCCCTCCACTTT

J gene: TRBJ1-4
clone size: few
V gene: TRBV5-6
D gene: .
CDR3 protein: CASSLGPGATNEKLFF
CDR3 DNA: TGTGCCAGCAGCTTGGGCCCGGGGGCAACTAATGAAAAACTGTTTTTT

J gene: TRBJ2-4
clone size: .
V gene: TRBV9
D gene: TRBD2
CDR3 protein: CASSVGPSGGVAKNIQYF
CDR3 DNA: TGTGCCAGCAGCGTAGGACCTAGCGGGGGGGTAGCCAAAAACATTCAGTACTTC

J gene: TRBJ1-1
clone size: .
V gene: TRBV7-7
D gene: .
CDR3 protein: CASSRQQNTEAFF
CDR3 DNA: TGTGCTAGCAGCCGCCAACAGAACACTGAAGCTTTCTTT

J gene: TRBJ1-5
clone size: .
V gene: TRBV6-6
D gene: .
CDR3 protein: CASSSDQEVNQPQHF
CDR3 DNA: TGTGCCAGCAGTTCGGATCAGGAGGTGAATCAGCCCCAGCATTTT

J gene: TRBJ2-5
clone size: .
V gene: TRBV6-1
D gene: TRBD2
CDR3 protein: CASSGTSLETQYF
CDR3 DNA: TGTGCCAGCAGTGGGACTAGCTTGGAGACCCAGTACTTC

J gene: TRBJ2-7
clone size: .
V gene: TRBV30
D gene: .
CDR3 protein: CAWSPLTRTEQYF
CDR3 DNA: TGTGCCTGGAGCCCTCTGACTAGAACCGAGCAGTACTTC

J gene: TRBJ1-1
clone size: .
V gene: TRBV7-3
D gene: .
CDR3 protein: CASSPSLMNTEAFF
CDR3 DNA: TGTGCCAGCAGCCCGTCACTAATGAACACTGAAGCTTTCTTT

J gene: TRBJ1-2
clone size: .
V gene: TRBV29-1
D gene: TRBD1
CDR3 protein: CSGRQGDGYTF
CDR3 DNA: TGCAGCGGCCGACAGGGGGATGGCTACACCTTC

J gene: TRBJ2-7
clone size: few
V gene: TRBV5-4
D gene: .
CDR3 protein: CASSQGQGSNYEQYF
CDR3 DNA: TGTGCCAGCAGCCAGGGGCAGGGATCCAACTACGAGCAGTACTTC

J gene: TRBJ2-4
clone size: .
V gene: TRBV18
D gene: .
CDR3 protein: CASSTIGDGKNIQYF
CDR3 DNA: TGTGCCAGCTCAACGATTGGGGACGGTAAAAACATTCAGTACTTC

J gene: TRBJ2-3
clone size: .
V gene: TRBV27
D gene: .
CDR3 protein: CATVNPGVGTDTQYF
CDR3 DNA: TGTGCCACCGTAAACCCAGGGGTGGGCACAGATACGCAGTATTTT

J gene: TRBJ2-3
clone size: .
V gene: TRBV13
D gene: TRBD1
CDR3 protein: CASSSGQGTDTQYF
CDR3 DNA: TGTGCCAGCAGCTCGGGACAGGGCACAGATACGCAGTATTTT

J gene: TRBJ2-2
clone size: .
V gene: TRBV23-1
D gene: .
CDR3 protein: CASSQSAGNTGELFF
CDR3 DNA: TGCGCCAGCAGTCAATCGGCGGGGAACACCGGGGAGCTGTTTTTT

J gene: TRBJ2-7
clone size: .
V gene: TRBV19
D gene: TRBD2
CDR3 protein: CASLRTSGGAIFDEQYF
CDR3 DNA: TGTGCCAGTTTAAGGACTAGCGGGGGGGCGATTTTCGACGAGCAGTACTTC

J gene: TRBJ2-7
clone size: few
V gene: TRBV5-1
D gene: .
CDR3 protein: CASSFGRSSYEQYF
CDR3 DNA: TGCGCCAGCAGCTTCGGCAGATCCTCCTACGAGCAGTACTTC

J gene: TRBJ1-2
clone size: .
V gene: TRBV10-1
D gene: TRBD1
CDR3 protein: CASSGNRGYGYTF
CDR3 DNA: TGCGCCAGCAGTGGAAACAGGGGCTATGGCTACACCTTC